Listed below are T cell receptor beta chains from one sample, sequenced in a study of cytomegalovirus exposure and HLA in healthy donors. Measured with immunoSEQ multiplex PCR; TCRdb has only the in-frame clones, and not every one. Of roughly 330,000 clones listed, around 90% are singletons. Sequenced: PBMCs. The origin of the receptors is a woman in her 30s in good health and CMV-seropositive. Each CDR3 is given with its conserved first and last residue. The D gene is left open where the match is weak. A row's size may be missing; if present it is once, few, many or a size class.

V gene,clone size,D gene,J gene,CDR3 DNA,CDR3 protein
TRBV28,once,NA,TRBJ1-6,TGTGCCAGCGTCGACACTCATAATTCACCCCTCCACTTT,CASVDTHNSPLHF
TRBV4-3,NA,NA,TRBJ2-1,TGCGCCAGCAGCTCACCCCGGAATGAGCAGTTCTTC,CASSSPRNEQFF
TRBV29-1,NA,NA,TRBJ2-3,TGCAGCGTTGTTAGCGGAGGCGGCAATACGCAGTATTTT,CSVVSGGGNTQYF
TRBV9,NA,TRBD1,TRBJ1-1,TGTGCCAGCAGCGAAGGATTACAGGGGCCCGAGGCTTTCTTT,CASSEGLQGPEAFF
TRBV27,few,TRBD1,TRBJ1-6,TGTGCCAGCAGCCGACAGGGACAAGGTAATCCCCTCCACTTT,CASSRQGQGNPLHF
TRBV7-8,NA,TRBD1,TRBJ1-4,TGTGCCAGCAGAAATCAGGGGGGGAATGAAAAACTGTTTTTT,CASRNQGGNEKLFF
TRBV29-1,NA,NA,TRBJ2-3,TGCAGCGTTGAATACGGAACAGATACGCAGTATTTT,CSVEYGTDTQYF
TRBV28,NA,TRBD1,TRBJ1-2,TGTGCCAGCGCTACCTCTTTGGGACAGGGGGCTTATGGCTACACCTTC,CASATSLGQGAYGYTF
TRBV9,NA,TRBD2,TRBJ2-2,TGTGCCAGCAGCTCATCGGGACTAGCGGGGGGAGGTACCGGGGAGCTGTTTTTT,CASSSSGLAGGGTGELFF
TRBV9,NA,TRBD2,TRBJ2-5,TGTGCCAGCAGCGTAGATACAGCGGGAGGCCTTCAAGAGACCCAGTACTTC,CASSVDTAGGLQETQYF